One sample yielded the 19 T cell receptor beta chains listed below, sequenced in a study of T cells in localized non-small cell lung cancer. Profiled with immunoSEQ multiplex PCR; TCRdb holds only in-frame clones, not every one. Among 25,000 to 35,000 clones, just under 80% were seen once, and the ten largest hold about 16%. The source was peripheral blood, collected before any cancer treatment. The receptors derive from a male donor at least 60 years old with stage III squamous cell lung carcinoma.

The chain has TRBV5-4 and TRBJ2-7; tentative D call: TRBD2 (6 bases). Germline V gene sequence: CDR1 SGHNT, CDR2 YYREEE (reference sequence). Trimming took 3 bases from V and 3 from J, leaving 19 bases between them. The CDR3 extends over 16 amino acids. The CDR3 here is CASSSDGGGTLYEQYF. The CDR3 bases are TGTGCCAGCAGCTCCGACGGTGGGGGGACCCTCTACGAGCAGTACTTC.

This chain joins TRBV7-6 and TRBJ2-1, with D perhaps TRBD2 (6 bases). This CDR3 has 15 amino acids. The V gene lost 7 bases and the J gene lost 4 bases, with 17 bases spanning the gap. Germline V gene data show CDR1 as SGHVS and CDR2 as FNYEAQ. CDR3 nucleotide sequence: TGTGCCAGCACCCTGTGGGGGGATCCATACAATGAGCAGTTCTTC. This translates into CASTLWGDPYNEQFF.

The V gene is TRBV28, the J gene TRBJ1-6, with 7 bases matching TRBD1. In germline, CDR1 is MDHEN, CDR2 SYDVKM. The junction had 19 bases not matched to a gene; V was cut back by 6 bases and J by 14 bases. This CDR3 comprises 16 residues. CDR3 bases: TGTGCCAGCAGCGCCCCGGGGCCCCGACAGGGTAGCACCCTCCACTTT. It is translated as CASSAPGPRQGSTLHF.

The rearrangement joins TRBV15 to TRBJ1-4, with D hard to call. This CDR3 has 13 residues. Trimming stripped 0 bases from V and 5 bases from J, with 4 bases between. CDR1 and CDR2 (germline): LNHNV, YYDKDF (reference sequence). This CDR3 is CATSREWNEKLFF. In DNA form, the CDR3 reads TGTGCCACCAGCAGAGAGTGGAATGAAAAACTGTTTTTT.

The CDR3 region has the DNA TGTGCCAGCAGCCCACCCAGGGCAGGCCTAGGAGACGGGCAGTTCTTC. Protein product: CASSPPRAGLGDGQFF. The chain uses TRBV7-2 and TRBJ2-1, with a tentative D call TRBD1 (5 bases). Germline CDR1 is SGHTA and CDR2 is FQGNSA. CDR3 length: 16 residues. The V end was cut by 5 bases, the J end by 12 bases, with 26 bases between. Based on the CDR3 plus reference TRBV7-2 and TRBJ2-1, the full variable domain is GAGVSQSPSNKVTEKGKDVELRCDPISGHTALYWYRQSLGQGLEFLIYFQGNSAPDKSGLPSDRFSAERTGGSVSTLTIQRTQQEDSAVYLCASSPPRAGLGDGQFFGPGTRLTVL.

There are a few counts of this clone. The CDR3 sequence is CASSAGGAELAFF. CDR3 nucleotides: TGTGCCAGCAGTGCAGGGGGCGCAGAGTTGGCTTTCTTT. The rearrangement joins TRBV2 to TRBJ1-1, with TRBD1 matching over 8 bases. The CDR3 sequence is 13 residues long. J lost 11 bases, V lost 4 bases, and 9 bases had no gene match. CDR1 and CDR2 (germline): SNHLY, FYNNEI.

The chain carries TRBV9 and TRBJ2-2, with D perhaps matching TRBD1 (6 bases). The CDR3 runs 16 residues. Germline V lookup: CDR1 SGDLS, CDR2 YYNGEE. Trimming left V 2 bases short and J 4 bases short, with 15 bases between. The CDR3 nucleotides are TGTGCCAGCAGCGTCGAACCGGGACACTTCACCGGGGAGCTGTTTTTT. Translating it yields CASSVEPGHFTGELFF.

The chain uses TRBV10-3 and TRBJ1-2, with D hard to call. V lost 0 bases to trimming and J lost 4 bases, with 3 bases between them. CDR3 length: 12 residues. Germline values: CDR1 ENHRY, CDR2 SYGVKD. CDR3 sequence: CAISESIYGYTF. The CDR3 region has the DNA TGTGCCATCAGTGAGTCCATCTATGGCTACACCTTC.

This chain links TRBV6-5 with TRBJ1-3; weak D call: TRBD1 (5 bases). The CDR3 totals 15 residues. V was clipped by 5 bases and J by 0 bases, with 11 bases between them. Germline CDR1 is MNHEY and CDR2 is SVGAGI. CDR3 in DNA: TGTGCCAGCAGTCCGACAGCATACTCTGGAAACACCATATATTTT. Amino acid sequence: CASSPTAYSGNTIYF.

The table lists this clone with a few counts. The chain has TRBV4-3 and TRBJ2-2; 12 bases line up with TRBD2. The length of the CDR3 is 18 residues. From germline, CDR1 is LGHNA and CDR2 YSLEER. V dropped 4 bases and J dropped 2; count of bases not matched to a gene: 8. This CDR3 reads CASSLELAGGTNTGELFF. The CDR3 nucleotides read TGCGCCAGCAGCCTTGAACTAGCGGGGGGAACCAACACCGGGGAGCTGTTTTTT.

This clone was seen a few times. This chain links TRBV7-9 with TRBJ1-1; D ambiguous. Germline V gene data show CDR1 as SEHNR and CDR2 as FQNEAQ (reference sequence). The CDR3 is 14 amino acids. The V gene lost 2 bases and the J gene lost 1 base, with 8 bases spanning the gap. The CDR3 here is CASSLMSGNTEAFF. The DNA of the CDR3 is TGTGCCAGCAGCTTAATGTCGGGGAACACTGAAGCTTTCTTT.

CDR3 region: CASSEFGRDGSPLHF. For the CDR3, the DNA is TGTGCCAGCAGTGAATTTGGAAGGGATGGTTCACCCCTCCACTTT. The chain recombines TRBV25-1 with TRBJ1-6; the D is unclear. This CDR3 is 15 amino acids long. Germline V gene data show CDR1 as MGHDK and CDR2 as SYGVNS. Trimming took off 1 base at V and 9 bases at J, with 13 bases between the two ends. Complete variable domain (other parts from reference TRBV25-1 and TRBJ1-6): EADIYQTPRYLVIGTGKKITLECSQTMGHDKMYWYQQDPGMELHLIHYSYGVNSTEKGDLSSESTVSRIRTEHFPLTLESARPSHTSQYLCASSEFGRDGSPLHFGNGTRLTVT.

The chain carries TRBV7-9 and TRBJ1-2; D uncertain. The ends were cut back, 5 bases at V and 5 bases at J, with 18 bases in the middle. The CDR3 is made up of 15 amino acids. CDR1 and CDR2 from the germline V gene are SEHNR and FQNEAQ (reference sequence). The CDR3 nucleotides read TGTGCCAGCAGCCCTCAAGGTGGGGAAGGGTATGGCTACACCTTC. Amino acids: CASSPQGGEGYGYTF. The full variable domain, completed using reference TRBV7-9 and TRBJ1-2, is DTGVSQNPRHKITKRGQNVTFRCDPISEHNRLYWYRQTLGQGPEFLTYFQNEAQLEKSRLLSDRFSAERPKGSFSTLEIQRTEQGDSAMYLCASSPQGGEGYGYTFGSGTRLTVV.

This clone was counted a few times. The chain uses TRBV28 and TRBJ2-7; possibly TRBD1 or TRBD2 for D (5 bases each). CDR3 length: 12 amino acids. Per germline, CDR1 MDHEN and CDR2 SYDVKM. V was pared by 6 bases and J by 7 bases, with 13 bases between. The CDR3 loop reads CASSPGGREQYF. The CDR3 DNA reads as TGTGCCAGCAGCCCTGGGGGAAGAGAGCAGTACTTC. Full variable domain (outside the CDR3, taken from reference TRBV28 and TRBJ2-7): DVKVTQSSRYLVKRTGEKVFLECVQDMDHENMFWYRQDPGLGLRLIYFSYDVKMKEKGDIPEGYSVSREKKERFSLILESASTNQTSMYLCASSPGGREQYFGPGTRLTVT.

CDR3 DNA sequence: TGTGCCAGCAGCTTAACTTCGACAGGGCTGGATGGCTACACCTTC. This sequence encodes CASSLTSTGLDGYTF. The chain joins TRBV7-3 to TRBJ1-2, with 7 bases matching TRBD1. The CDR3 extends over 15 amino acids. Trimming cost V 0 bases and J 6 bases; bases outside gene matches: 7. The germline CDR1 and CDR2 sequences are SGHTA and FQGTGA.

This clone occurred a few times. CDR3 loop: CASSLSWNTGELFF. CDR3 nucleotides: TGCGCCAGCAGCTTGTCCTGGAACACCGGGGAGCTGTTTTTT. The chain uses TRBV5-1 and TRBJ2-2; D gene ambiguous. V was pared by 1 base and J by 1 base, with 5 bases between. The CDR3 length is 14 residues. The germline V gene encodes CDR1 SGHRS and CDR2 YFSETQ. Supplemented by reference TRBV5-1 and TRBJ2-2, the full variable domain reads KAGVTQTPRYLIKTRGQQVTLSCSPISGHRSVSWYQQTPGQGLQFLFEYFSETQRNKGNFPGRFSGRQFSNSRSEMNVSTLELGDSALYLCASSLSWNTGELFFGEGSRLTVL.

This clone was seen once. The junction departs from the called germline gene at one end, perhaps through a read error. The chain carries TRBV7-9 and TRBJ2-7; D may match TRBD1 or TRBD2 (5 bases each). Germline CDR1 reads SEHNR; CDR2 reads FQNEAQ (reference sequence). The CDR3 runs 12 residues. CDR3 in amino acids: CASSLWAERGDF. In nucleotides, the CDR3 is TGTGCCAGCAGCTTATGGGCCGAGCGAGGGGACTTC.

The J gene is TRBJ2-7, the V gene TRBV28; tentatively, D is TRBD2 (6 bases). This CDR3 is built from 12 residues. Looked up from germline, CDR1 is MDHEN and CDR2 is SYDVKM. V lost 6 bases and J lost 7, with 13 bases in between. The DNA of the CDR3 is TGTGCCAGCAGATCGGGGGTTTGGGAGCAGTACTTC. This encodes CASRSGVWEQYF.

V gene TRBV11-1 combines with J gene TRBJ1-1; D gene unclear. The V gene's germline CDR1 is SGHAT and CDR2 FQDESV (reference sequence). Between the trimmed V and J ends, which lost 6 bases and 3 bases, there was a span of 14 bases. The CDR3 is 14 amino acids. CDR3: CASRPRGSDTEAFF. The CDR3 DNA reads TGTGCCAGCAGACCTCGAGGGTCAGACACTGAAGCTTTCTTT.